This TCR beta chain is drawn from a study of a mutant IDH1 vaccine in newly diagnosed glioma (dated by TCRdb to 2020 to 2023). For the study in its entirety: In the chemotherapy-containing groups, vaccination started alongside temozolomide cycles, whereas in patients who had radiotherapy alone it started 4-6 weeks after radiotherapy. Prior to enrollment, patients had been given standard therapy consisting of radiotherapy alone, temozolomide alone, or radiochemotherapy with temozolomide, with the combination given to most patients. The roughly 32 treated patients were around 62% male and roughly 40% female, with a mean age of roughly 40 years. For exploratory analyses, about two dozen treated patients had longitudinal TCRB deep sequencing done wherever samples were available. Peripheral blood was collected at six visits: V03 (baseline), V05, V07, V10, V12 and V13. Visit V12 was the week-35 safety follow-up and visit V13 was the week-47 end of study.

Of note for this clone: Its binding antigen is unknown. The input lacks base qualities; no much larger clone sits a single base away.

Deletion took 6 bases off V and 5 bases off J, with a span of 28 bases between the germline ends. CDR1 MDHEN and CDR2 SYDVKM were looked up in the germline V gene. The CDR3 numbers 18 residues from cysteine through phenylalanine. Here the CDR3 DNA is all that survives: 54 bases in frame from base 1. What this sample's time point label stands for: week 35, safety follow-up. Each vaccine dose was 300 ug of a 20-mer mutant IDH1 peptide in Montanide, given subcutaneously with topical imiquimod. Across visits V03 through V10, patients got a total of eight vaccinations, given in weeks 1, 3, 5, 7, 11, 15, 19 and 23. Donors had newly diagnosed WHO grade 3 or 4 IDH1-mutant astrocytomas with loss of nuclear ATRX. The samples were drawn from NOA16, a multicentre, single-arm, open-label phase I trial in Germany that tested a mutant IDH1 peptide vaccine in humans for the first time. Genomic DNA for TCRB sequencing was isolated from EDTA blood with the DNeasy Blood and Tissue Kit.

What the study reported, not specific to this receptor: Pseudoprogression appeared unrelated to alterations in the top peripheral T cell clonotypes detected by TCRB sequencing. Across multiple MHC alleles, vaccine-induced immune responses were seen in 90% to 95% of patients. The authors noted that analyses of patient blood samples could not be reproduced because of sample limitations. Availability determined which PBMC samples were chosen for TCRB deep sequencing.

Libraries were prepared through the immunoSEQ multiplex PCR assay. Following the manufacturer's protocol, the hsTCRB Kit was used to amplify rearranged TCR beta chain sequences. TCRB libraries were sequenced on an Illumina MiSeq. The authors processed their data as follows. Demultiplexing, trimming and gene mapping were performed with the kit vendor's proprietary platform. TCRdb limited this immuneACCESS table to in-frame rearrangements with V and J called. A share of clones is missing; checked studies link under half to unresolved V genes, and the rest is unexplained. That table furnishes V, J and clone size, whereas the DNA furnished D and trimming. For this sample there are tens of thousands of clones; roughly 86% appear just once. Roughly 2% of the sample is in the top ten clones.

This chain is built from TRBV28 and TRBJ1-1; there is no confident call for the D gene. The sample in question was PBMCs, obtained from a glioma patient whose treatment included an IDH1 peptide vaccine. The receptor's source is a man aged 30 to 45 with glioma. The DNA sequence reads TGTGCCAGCAGAAACAACCCCGGGTTTGGGCCTCCGGGAACTGAAGCTTTCTTT. Translation gives CASRNNPGFGPPGTEAFF. Here the CDR3 is joined to the reference TRBV28 and TRBJ1-1 genes, and the full variable domain is: DVKVTQSSRYLVKRTGEKVFLECVQDMDHENMFWYRQDPGLGLRLIYFSYDVKMKEKGDIPEGYSVSREKKERFSLILESASTNQTSMYLCASRNNPGFGPPGTEAFFGQGTRLTVV.